A selection of T cell receptor beta chains follows, all from one sample in a study of cytomegalovirus exposure and HLA in healthy donors. Assay: immunoSEQ multiplex PCR; the TCRdb copy retains only in-frame clones and omits some. The table shows around 140,000 clones, with 75% to 90% occurring only once. Sequencing input: PBMCs. Receptor source: a woman aged 45-59 years in good health and CMV-seropositive. Each CDR3 is given with its conserved first and last residue. The D gene is left open where the match is weak. Size is omitted from some rows. Given values are once, few, many or a class for expanded clones.

d_call,j_call,v_call,clone_size,cdr3_aa,cdr3_nt
-,TRBJ2-1,TRBV6-5,-,CASSYSVLSVGGQFF,TGTGCCAGCAGTTACTCGGTTCTTAGCGTGGGGGGGCAGTTCTTC
-,TRBJ2-1,TRBV7-9,-,CSSSLTGGTDEQFF,TGTTCCAGCAGCTTAACGGGGGGCACTGATGAGCAGTTCTTC
TRBD1,TRBJ2-7,TRBV11-1,-,CASSSGTATSYEQYF,TGTGCCAGCAGTTCCGGGACAGCCACCTCCTACGAGCAGTACTTC
TRBD1,TRBJ1-1,TRBV2,-,CASNGQGAIEAFF,TGTGCCAGCAACGGACAGGGGGCAATCGAAGCTTTCTTT
TRBD1,TRBJ2-6,TRBV30,-,CAWSRDRSFRTGANGLTF,TGTGCCTGGAGTCGGGACAGATCCTTCCGGACTGGGGCCAACGGCCTGACTTTC
-,TRBJ2-5,TRBV7-2,-,CASSFNTKETQYF,TGTGCCAGCAGCTTCAACACTAAAGAGACCCAGTACTTC
TRBD2,TRBJ2-3,TRBV18,few,CASSPDWLAGEDTQYF,TGTGCCAGCTCACCAGATTGGCTAGCGGGAGAAGATACGCAGTATTTT
-,TRBJ1-2,TRBV19,-,CASSIGQRWRGGYTF,TGTGCCAGTAGTATAGGACAGCGATGGAGGGGAGGCTACACCTTC
-,TRBJ1-5,TRBV19,-,CASTVGRGSRNQPQHF,TGTGCCAGTACCGTAGGTAGGGGTTCGCGCAATCAGCCCCAGCATTTT
-,TRBJ1-5,TRBV6-1,-,CASSVEEYSNQPQHF,TGTGCCAGCAGTGTCGAGGAGTATAGCAATCAGCCCCAGCATTTT
TRBD2,TRBJ2-3,TRBV6-6,once,CASSYLAGDDSTQYF,TGTGCCAGCAGTTACCTAGCGGGAGATGATAGTACGCAGTATTTT
-,TRBJ1-1,TRBV2,-,CASSRQGMNTEAFF,TGTGCCAGCAGTCGGCAGGGAATGAACACTGAAGCTTTCTTT
-,TRBJ2-7,TRBV5-1,-,CASSDTGNEQYF,TGCGCCAGCAGCGATACAGGGAACGAGCAGTACTTC
TRBD2,TRBJ2-1,TRBV19,-,CATRTSYNEQFF,TGTGCCACCCGGACTAGTTACAATGAGCAGTTCTTC
-,TRBJ1-1,TRBV29-1,-,CSVLRENTEAFF,TGCAGCGTCTTGCGGGAGAACACTGAAGCTTTCTTT
-,TRBJ2-2,TRBV23-1,-,CASSQPGDTGELFF,TGCGCCAGCAGTCAACCGGGGGACACCGGGGAGCTGTTTTTT
-,TRBJ1-5,TRBV6-6,few,CASSDQGYSNQPQHF,TGTGCCAGCAGCGACCAGGGATATAGCAATCAGCCCCAGCATTTT
-,TRBJ1-1,TRBV11-1,-,CASSRTPGGTEAFF,TGTGCCAGCAGCAGAACGCCCGGCGGGACTGAAGCTTTCTTT
TRBD1,TRBJ1-2,TRBV13,-,CASSLVRGNYGYTF,TGTGCCAGCAGCTTAGTCAGGGGGAACTATGGCTACACCTTC
-,TRBJ2-2,TRBV9,-,CASSVGTPNTGELFF,TGTGCCAGCAGCGTGGGGACTCCCAACACCGGGGAGCTGTTTTTT
TRBD1,TRBJ2-3,TRBV14,-,CASSQGGTDSTDTQYF,TGTGCCAGCAGCCAAGGAGGGACAGATAGCACAGATACGCAGTATTTT
-,TRBJ1-1,TRBV11-1,-,CASRPKPKDTEAFF,TGTGCCAGCAGACCTAAACCCAAAGACACTGAAGCTTTCTTT
-,TRBJ2-2,TRBV7-9,-,CASSPSGELFF,TGTGCCAGCAGCCCGTCCGGGGAGCTGTTTTTT
-,TRBJ1-3,TRBV6-6,once,CASSRLSSGNTIYF,TGTGCCAGCAGCCGACTCAGCTCTGGAAACACCATATATTTT
TRBD1,TRBJ2-7,TRBV10-3,-,CAIRGDRAYEQYF,TGTGCCATCAGGGGGGACAGGGCCTACGAGCAGTACTTC
-,TRBJ1-1,TRBV6-1,few,CASRTDRLGVGAFF,TGTGCCAGCAGGACGGACAGACTCGGGGTTGGGGCTTTCTTT
-,TRBJ1-5,TRBV6-5,-,CASTPDWDQPQHF,TGTGCCAGCACCCCCGACTGGGATCAGCCCCAGCATTTT
-,TRBJ1-2,TRBV4-1,once,CASSFGHNYGYTF,TGCGCCAGCAGCTTTGGACACAACTATGGCTACACCTTC
-,TRBJ1-1,TRBV6-6,once,CASRALLITEAFF,TGTGCCAGCAGGGCCCTGTTGATAACTGAAGCTTTCTTT
TRBD2,TRBJ2-1,TRBV7-9,-,CASSSLAGRYNEQFF,TGTGCCAGCAGCAGTTTAGCGGGACGCTACAATGAGCAGTTCTTC
TRBD1,TRBJ1-2,TRBV9,-,CASSVTGAGGYTF,TGTGCCAGCAGCGTGACAGGGGCTGGGGGCTACACCTTC
TRBD1,TRBJ2-7,TRBV18,-,CASSPLDRTYEQYF,TGTGCCAGCTCACCGCTGGACAGGACCTACGAGCAGTACTTC
TRBD1,TRBJ2-1,TRBV11-2,-,CASGGQVPYNEQFF,TGTGCCAGCGGAGGACAGGTACCCTACAATGAGCAGTTCTTC
-,TRBJ1-1,TRBV30,-,CAWSRAGATEAFF,TGTGCCTGGAGCCGGGCGGGGGCCACTGAAGCTTTCTTT
-,TRBJ2-2,TRBV6-1,-,CASVSESGELFF,TGTGCCAGCGTCTCGGAGTCCGGGGAGCTGTTTTTT
-,TRBJ1-2,TRBV28,-,CASSLATPGRGRFGGYTF,TGTGCCAGCAGTTTAGCCACCCCTGGACGAGGGAGGTTCGGGGGCTACACCTTC
-,TRBJ1-2,TRBV25-1,-,CASSEYGGASDYGYTF,TGTGCCAGCAGTGAATATGGGGGGGCCTCGGACTATGGCTACACCTTC
TRBD1,TRBJ1-4,TRBV5-5,-,CASSLGGQPDEKLFF,TGTGCCAGCAGCTTGGGGGGACAGCCCGATGAAAAACTGTTTTTT
TRBD1,TRBJ1-2,TRBV11-2,-,CASSPGQALYGYTF,TGTGCCAGCAGCCCCGGACAGGCCCTCTATGGCTACACCTTC
-,TRBJ1-6,TRBV5-1,-,CASAIGDPYNSPLHF,TGCGCCAGCGCTATTGGAGATCCTTATAATTCACCCCTCCACTTT
-,TRBJ2-2,TRBV27,-,CASSPWNTGELFF,TGTGCCAGCAGTCCCTGGAACACCGGGGAGCTGTTTTTT
TRBD2,TRBJ2-7,TRBV30,once,CAWSAGGGAYEQYF,TGTGCCTGGAGTGCAGGCGGGGGGGCTTACGAGCAGTACTTC
TRBD2,TRBJ2-7,TRBV27,-,CAIRVRGISGGFSEQYF,TGTGCCATCAGGGTCAGGGGAATTAGCGGGGGGTTCTCCGAGCAGTACTTC
-,TRBJ2-1,TRBV10-3,-,CAIWAGPANNEQFF,TGTGCCATCTGGGCCGGCCCCGCTAACAATGAGCAGTTCTTC
-,TRBJ2-5,TRBV10-3,once,CAIKGGGTQETQYF,TGTGCCATCAAAGGTGGGGGGACCCAAGAGACCCAGTACTTC